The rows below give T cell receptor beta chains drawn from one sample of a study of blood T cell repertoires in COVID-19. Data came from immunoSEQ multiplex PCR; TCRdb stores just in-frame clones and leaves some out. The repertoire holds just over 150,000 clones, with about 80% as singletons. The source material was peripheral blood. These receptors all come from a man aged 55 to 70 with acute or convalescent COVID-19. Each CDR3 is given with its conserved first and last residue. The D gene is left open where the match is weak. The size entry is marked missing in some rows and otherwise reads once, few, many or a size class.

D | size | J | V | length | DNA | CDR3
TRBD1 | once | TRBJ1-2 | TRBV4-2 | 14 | TGTGCCAGCAGCCAAATCTGGACAGGAGATGGCTACACCTTC | CASSQIWTGDGYTF
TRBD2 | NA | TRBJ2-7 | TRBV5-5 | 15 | TGTGCCAGCAGCTTGAGGACTAGCGGGACCCACGAGCAGTACTTC | CASSLRTSGTHEQYF
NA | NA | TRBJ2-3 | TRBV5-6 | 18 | TGTGCCAGCAGCCCCGACGGACGAACTAGGCTGGGCACAGATACGCAGTATTTT | CASSPDGRTRLGTDTQYF
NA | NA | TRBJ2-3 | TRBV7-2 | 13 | TGTGCCAGCAGCCCGCGGATCACGGATACGCAGTATTTT | CASSPRITDTQYF
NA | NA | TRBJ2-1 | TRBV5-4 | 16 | TGTGCCAGCGGAAATTTAGCGGACAGGTCTTTCAATGAGCAGTTCTTC | CASGNLADRSFNEQFF
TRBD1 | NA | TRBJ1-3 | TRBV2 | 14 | TGTGCCAGCAACAGGGGAGTGTCTGGAAACACCATATATTTT | CASNRGVSGNTIYF
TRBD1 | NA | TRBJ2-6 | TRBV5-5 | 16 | TGTGCCAGCAGCGCCTCAGGGGGCTGGGGGGCCAACGTCCTGACTTTC | CASSASGGWGANVLTF
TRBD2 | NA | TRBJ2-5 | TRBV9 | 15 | TGTGCCAGCAGCGTAGACGGGGGGGCCGGAGAGACCCAGTACTTC | CASSVDGGAGETQYF
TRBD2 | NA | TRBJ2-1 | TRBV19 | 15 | TGTGCCAGTAGTATACTAGCGGGGGGGCCATATGAGCAGTTCTTC | CASSILAGGPYEQFF
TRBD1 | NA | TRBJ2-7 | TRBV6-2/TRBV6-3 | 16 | TGTGCCAGCAGCTTCCGCGGGGGACAGGGGATCTACGAGCAGTACTTC | CASSFRGGQGIYEQYF
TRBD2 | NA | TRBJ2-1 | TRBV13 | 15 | TGTGCCAGCAGCTTAGACGGGAGGGCCCGCAATGAGCAGTTCTTC | CASSLDGRARNEQFF
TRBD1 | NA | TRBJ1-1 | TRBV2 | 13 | TGTGCCAGCAGCGGACAGGGATCCACTGAAGCTTTCTTT | CASSGQGSTEAFF
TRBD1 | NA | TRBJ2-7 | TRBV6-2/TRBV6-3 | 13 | TGTGCCAGCAACCCAGGGGGCGGGTACGAGCAGTACTTC | CASNPGGGYEQYF
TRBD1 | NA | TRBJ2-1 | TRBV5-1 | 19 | TGCGCCAGCAGCTGGGATCCCCGGGACAGGGTTCTTTCACGGCATGAGCAGTTCTTC | CASSWDPRDRVLSRHEQFF
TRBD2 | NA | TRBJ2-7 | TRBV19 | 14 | TGTGCCAGTAGTTCGACTAGCGGGTTCTACGAGCAGTACTTC | CASSSTSGFYEQYF
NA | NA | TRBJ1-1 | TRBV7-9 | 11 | TGTGCCAGCAGCCTGGGACTGCCGAATAGTTTT | CASSLGLPNSF
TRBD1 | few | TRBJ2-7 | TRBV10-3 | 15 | TGTGCCATCAGTGACTCTAGGGGACAGGCCTACGAGCAGTACTTC | CAISDSRGQAYEQYF
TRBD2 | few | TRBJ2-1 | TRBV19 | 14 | TGTGCCACCAAGATAGCGGGGGGGCTGAATGAGCAGTTCTTC | CATKIAGGLNEQFF
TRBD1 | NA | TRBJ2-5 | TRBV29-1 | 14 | TGCAGCGCCGGACAGGGCTGGAAACAAGAGACCCAGTACTTC | CSAGQGWKQETQYF
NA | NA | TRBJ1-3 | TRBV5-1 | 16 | TGCGCCAGCAGCTCCTTCGGTTCGCTCTCTGGAAACACCATATATTTT | CASSSFGSLSGNTIYF